This T cell receptor (beta chain) was sequenced during a study of PD-1 blockade in classical Hodgkin lymphoma. Every patient relapsed after autologous stem cell transplantation, and brentuximab vedotin exposure varied. Produced via immunoSEQ multiplex PCR; TCRdb's table is partial and in-frame only. This repertoire shows about 150,000 clones, under 85% found once; its top ten account for 9.2%. This CDR3 is built from 14 residues. V lost 3 bases and J 2 bases, leaving 8 bases between the germline ends. The V gene's germline CDR1 is LNHDA and CDR2 SQIVND (reference sequence). Material: peripheral blood mononuclear cells (PBMCs), obtained before the second cycle of nivolumab. The chain has TRBV19 and TRBJ1-5; D gene unclear. The sequence was obtained from a human donor with classical Hodgkin lymphoma. In DNA form, the CDR3 reads TGTGCCAGTAGTATCGGTGCTGGCAATCAGCCCCAGCATTTT. Translation gives CASSIGAGNQPQHF.